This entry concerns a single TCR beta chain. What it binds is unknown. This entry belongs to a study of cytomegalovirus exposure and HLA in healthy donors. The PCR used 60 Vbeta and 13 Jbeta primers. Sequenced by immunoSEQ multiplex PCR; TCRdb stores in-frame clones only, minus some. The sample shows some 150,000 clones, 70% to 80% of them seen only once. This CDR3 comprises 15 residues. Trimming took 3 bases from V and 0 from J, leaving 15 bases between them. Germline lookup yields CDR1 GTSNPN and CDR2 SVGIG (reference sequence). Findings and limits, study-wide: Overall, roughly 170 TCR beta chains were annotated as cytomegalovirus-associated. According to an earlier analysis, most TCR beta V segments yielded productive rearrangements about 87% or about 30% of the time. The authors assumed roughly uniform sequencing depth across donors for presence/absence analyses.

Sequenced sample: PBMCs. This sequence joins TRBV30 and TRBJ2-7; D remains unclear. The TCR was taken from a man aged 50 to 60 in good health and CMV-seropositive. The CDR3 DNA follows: TGTGCCTGGAGCGGTCGGTCGATAAGCTCCTACGAGCAGTACTTC. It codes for CAWSGRSISSYEQYF.